The 27 T cell receptor beta chains reported below all come from one sample, sequenced in a study of CD4+ T cells in melanoma. TCRdb's table, derived via immunoSEQ multiplex PCR, lists solely in-frame clones and lacks some. The sample carries about 140,000 clones, about nine tenths recorded once. These receptors were obtained from a human donor with melanoma.

This clone was counted a single time. This chain uses TRBV5-4 with TRBJ1-2; D ambiguous. The germline V and J ends were trimmed by 4 bases and 1 base, with 11 bases remaining between them. There are 14 residues in the CDR3. CDR1 and CDR2 (germline): SGHNT, YYREEE (reference sequence). The CDR3 DNA is TGTGCCAGCAGCCCTAGGTGGCTTAACTATGGCTACACCTTC. This codes for CASSPRWLNYGYTF. The full variable domain, its missing parts supplied by reference TRBV5-4 and TRBJ1-2, is ETGVTQSPTHLIKTRGQQVTLRCSSQSGHNTVSWYQQALGQGPQFIFQYYREEENGRGNFPPRFSGLQFPNYSSELNVNALELDDSALYLCASSPRWLNYGYTFGSGTRLTVV.

This sequence joins TRBV7-9 and TRBJ2-3; D remains ambiguous. This CDR3 is 12 amino acids long. Per the germline V gene, CDR1 is SEHNR and CDR2 is FQNEAQ (reference sequence). V lost 2 bases, J lost 2 bases, and 2 bases lay in between. CDR3 loop: CASSLITDTQYF. The CDR3 DNA follows: TGTGCCAGCAGCTTAATCACAGATACGCAGTATTTT.

This rearrangement joins TRBV25-1 to TRBJ2-3; unclear D gene. The V and J ends lost 3 bases and 1 base respectively, with 8 bases between them. Looked up from germline, CDR1 is MGHDK and CDR2 is SYGVNS. The CDR3 loop spans 14 amino acids. CDR3 in DNA: TGTGCCAGCAGTGACCCCGGCCGCACAGATACGCAGTATTTT. Protein sequence: CASSDPGRTDTQYF.

This clone was seen once. The rearrangement uses TRBV7-9 and TRBJ1-4, with TRBD1 as a possible D gene (5 bases). V lost 5 bases to trimming and J lost 6 bases, with 13 bases between them. The germline V gene encodes CDR1 SEHNR and CDR2 FQNEAQ (reference sequence). This CDR3 spans 14 amino acids. The CDR3 is CASSSRDGDEKLFF. As DNA, the CDR3 is TGTGCCAGCAGCAGCCGGGACGGAGATGAAAAACTGTTTTTT.

The rearrangement joins TRBV9 to TRBJ2-1, with D possibly matching TRBD2 (5 bases). Trimming cost V 0 bases and J 7 bases, with 20 bases left between them. CDR1 is SGDLS and CDR2 is YYNGEE in the germline V gene. The CDR3 has 17 residues. CDR3 nucleotide sequence: TGTGCCAGCAGCGTAGGGCTAGCCGACCTCCAAGGGAATGAGCAGTTCTTC. This sequence encodes CASSVGLADLQGNEQFF.

This chain uses TRBV10-3 with TRBJ2-7; D is uncertain. V gave up 2 bases and J gave up 3 bases, with 5 bases separating them. The CDR3 is 12 amino acids. CDR1 and CDR2 from the germline V gene are ENHRY and SYGVKD. CDR3 sequence reads: CAISERGYEQYF. CDR3 in DNA: TGTGCCATCAGTGAGCGAGGCTACGAGCAGTACTTC.

Worth noting for this clone: The same CDR3 arises from other DNA sequences in this sample as well. J is TRBJ2-1 and V is TRBV6-5; 9 positions agree with TRBD1. Germline CDR1 and CDR2: MNHEY and SVGAGI. The trim removed 5 bases at V and 7 bases at J, leaving 6 bases unmatched. The CDR3 has 14 residues. In nucleotides, the CDR3 is TGTGCCAGCAGTCACCGGGACAGGGCTAATGAGCAGTTCTTC. Protein product: CASSHRDRANEQFF.

This chain connects TRBV30 to TRBJ1-6; D ambiguous. Trimming shortened V by 3 bases and J by 4 bases, and 10 bases separated the two germline ends. Germline V CDR1 and CDR2: GTSNPN, SVGIG (reference sequence). The length of the CDR3 is 14 residues. CDR3 amino acids: CAWSADGYNSPLHF. CDR3 in DNA: TGTGCCTGGAGCGCGGACGGGTATAATTCACCCCTCCACTTT. The complete variable domain, with remaining parts taken from reference TRBV30 and TRBJ1-6, reads SQTIHQWPATLVQPVGSPLSLECTVEGTSNPNLYWYRQAAGRGLQLLFYSVGIGQISSEVPQNLSASRPQDRQFILSSKKLLLSDSGFYLCAWSADGYNSPLHFGNGTRLTVT.

The chain combines TRBV18 with TRBJ1-1; no clear D gene. The ends were cut back, 5 bases at V and 7 bases at J, with 14 bases in the middle. The CDR3 has 13 residues. CDR1 and CDR2 (germline): KGHSH, LQKENI. The CDR3 DNA is TGTGCCAGCTCAAATGGCCTTGAGGGTGAAGCTTTCTTT. It specifies CASSNGLEGEAFF.

The CDR3 sequence is CASSLAGGGRPGNQPQHF. DNA for the CDR3: TGTGCCAGCAGCTTGGCGGGTGGGGGCCGCCCGGGCAATCAGCCCCAGCATTTT. This chain joins TRBV7-2 and TRBJ1-5; maybe TRBD1 (6 bases). Germline CDR1 SGHTA, CDR2 FQGNSA. Trimming left V 3 bases short and J 2 bases short, with 20 bases between. CDR3 length: 18 residues.

The genes are TRBV5-1 and TRBJ2-1; TRBD2 aligns across 8 bases. CDR1 and CDR2 from the germline V gene are SGHRS and YFSETQ. The CDR3 contains 16 residues. The trim removed 3 bases at V and 4 bases at J, leaving 9 bases unmatched. This chain's CDR3 is CASSSSAGGQYNEQFF. For the CDR3, the DNA is TGCGCCAGCAGCTCATCCGCGGGGGGACAATACAATGAGCAGTTCTTC. The variable domain in full, completed from reference TRBV5-1 and TRBJ2-1, reads KAGVTQTPRYLIKTRGQQVTLSCSPISGHRSVSWYQQTPGQGLQFLFEYFSETQRNKGNFPGRFSGRQFSNSRSEMNVSTLELGDSALYLCASSSSAGGQYNEQFFGPGTRLTVL.

The CDR3 region has the DNA TGTGCCAGCAGTTTCTGGGGGGCCCGCCCAGATACGCAGTATTTT. Amino acid sequence: CASSFWGARPDTQYF. The rearrangement joins TRBV27 to TRBJ2-3; D possibly uses TRBD1 or TRBD2 (6 bases each). There are 15 residues in the CDR3. Trimming pared 3 bases from V and 4 bases from J, leaving 14 bases between. Germline V gene data show CDR1 as MNHEY and CDR2 as SMNVEV (reference sequence).

V gene TRBV2 combines with J gene TRBJ1-2; D is unclear. Germline V gives CDR1 SNHLY, CDR2 FYNNEI. The CDR3 sequence is 14 residues long. Between the trimmed V and J ends, which lost 1 base and 4 bases, there was a span of 10 bases. CDR3 sequence reads: CASSEGEGLYGYTF. The CDR3 DNA reads TGTGCCAGCAGTGAAGGGGAAGGACTCTATGGCTACACCTTC.

The J gene is TRBJ1-5, the V gene TRBV6-1, with 9 bases that match TRBD1. This CDR3 region has 18 residues. CDR1 and CDR2 (germline): MNHNS, SASEGT. Trimming took 1 base from V and 0 from J; bases not matched to a gene: 7. The CDR3 reads CASSEVTGGSYSNQPQHF. CDR3 DNA sequence: TGTGCCAGCAGTGAAGTGACAGGGGGAAGTTATAGCAATCAGCCCCAGCATTTT.

V and J are TRBV5-1 and TRBJ1-1; D is undetermined. This CDR3 has 13 residues. Germline loops: CDR1 SGHRS, CDR2 YFSETQ. Trimming left V 3 bases short and J 5 bases short, with 11 bases between. The CDR3 here is CASSWVVETEAFF. The CDR3 DNA reads TGCGCCAGCAGCTGGGTGGTCGAGACTGAAGCTTTCTTT.

The chain combines TRBV18 with TRBJ1-2; possibly TRBD1 for D (5 bases). There are 15 residues in the CDR3. V was cut by 6 bases and J by 3 bases, with 17 bases left in between. Germline loops: CDR1 KGHSH, CDR2 LQKENI. CDR3 nucleotide sequence: TGTGCCAGCTCGGGGCTTTCGACAACCGACTATGGCTACACCTTC. Amino acid sequence: CASSGLSTTDYGYTF.

This chain connects TRBV2 to TRBJ2-5; 13 nucleotides match TRBD2. The CDR3 spans 15 residues. Germline V gene data show CDR1 as SNHLY and CDR2 as FYNNEI. Trimming removed 7 bases from V and 1 base from J; junction bases left unmatched: 3. DNA of the CDR3: TGTGCCAGCACCTGGACTAGCGGGGGCCAAGAGACCCAGTACTTC. Amino acids: CASTWTSGGQETQYF.

The chain recombines TRBV4-1 with TRBJ1-1; D is undetermined. V was cut by 0 bases and J by 0 bases, with 8 bases left in between. CDR3 length: 15 residues. From germline, CDR1 is MGHRA and CDR2 YSYEKL. CDR3 amino acids: CASSQDEVLNTEAFF. DNA for the CDR3: TGCGCCAGCAGCCAAGATGAGGTCCTGAACACTGAAGCTTTCTTT.

The genes are TRBV5-1 and TRBJ1-5; possibly TRBD1 for D (5 bases). Per the germline V gene, CDR1 is SGHRS and CDR2 is YFSETQ. Trimming left V 0 bases short and J 7 bases short, with 11 bases between. The CDR3 is made up of 14 amino acids. CDR3 amino acids: CASSLGGDGQPQHF. CDR3 nucleotides: TGCGCCAGCAGCTTGGGAGGGGACGGGCAGCCCCAGCATTTT.

The chain uses TRBV6-6 and TRBJ1-4; TRBD1 matches at 12 bases. The CDR3 consists of 15 residues. Trimming cost V 6 bases and J 6 bases; bases outside gene matches: 5. In germline, CDR1 is MNHNY, CDR2 SVGAGI (reference sequence). CDR3 in DNA: TGTGCCAGCAGAGGGACAGGGGGCTGGGATGAAAAACTGTTTTTT. Its translation is CASRGTGGWDEKLFF.

The V call is TRBV2, the J call TRBJ1-1; weak D call: TRBD1 (5 bases). V dropped 7 bases and J dropped 2 bases, with 11 bases sitting between them. CDR3 length: 13 amino acids. Germline CDR1 SNHLY, CDR2 FYNNEI. CDR3 DNA: TGTGCCAGCACCCTCCAGGGTAACACTGAAGCTTTCTTT. This encodes CASTLQGNTEAFF.

The chain combines TRBV19 with TRBJ1-5; 12 nucleotides match TRBD1. Unmatched junction bases numbered 12, after V lost 5 bases and J lost 10 bases. The CDR3 runs to 16 residues. Looked up from germline, CDR1 is LNHDA and CDR2 is SQIVND (reference sequence). The CDR3 nucleotides are TGTGCCAGTAGTGAGTTGGGACAGGGGGCTAACAAACCCCAGCATTTT. This encodes CASSELGQGANKPQHF.

V and J are TRBV29-1 and TRBJ1-2; D unclear. Germline V gene sequence: CDR1 SQVTM, CDR2 ANQGSEA. The germline V and J ends were trimmed by 1 base and 4 bases, with 25 bases remaining between them. The CDR3 covers 18 residues. The CDR3 sequence: CSVEVGRADLPTTYGYTF. In DNA form, the CDR3 reads TGCAGCGTTGAAGTCGGGAGGGCAGACCTACCAACAACCTATGGCTACACCTTC. The full variable domain, rest sourced from reference TRBV29-1 and TRBJ1-2, is SAVISQKPSRDICQRGTSLTIQCQVDSQVTMMFWYRQQPGQSLTLIATANQGSEATYESGFVIDKFPISRPNLTFSTLTVSNMSPEDSSIYLCSVEVGRADLPTTYGYTFGSGTRLTVV.

The chain joins TRBV6-5 to TRBJ2-7; no definite D call. The CDR3 is 16 amino acids. Between the trimmed V and J ends, which lost 2 bases and 3 bases, there was a span of 17 bases. Looked up from germline, CDR1 is MNHEY and CDR2 is SVGAGI. CDR3 in amino acids: CASSYIYPTRGYEQYF. Here the CDR3 DNA reads TGTGCCAGCAGTTACATATATCCCACGAGAGGCTACGAGCAGTACTTC.

For this clone: Other DNA sequences in the sample encode the same CDR3. This rearrangement joins TRBV5-1 to TRBJ2-5; possibly TRBD1 for D (6 bases). Trimming pared 2 bases from V and 5 bases from J, leaving 10 bases between. Per the germline V gene, CDR1 is SGHRS and CDR2 is YFSETQ. CDR3 length equals 13 residues. CDR3 bases: TGCGCCAGCAGCTTACAGGGCCTGGAGACCCAGTACTTC. It encodes CASSLQGLETQYF.

The chain carries TRBV5-6 and TRBJ2-3, with no clear D. This CDR3 contains 15 residues. Trimming left V 1 base short and J 0 bases short, with 9 bases between. Per germline, CDR1 SGHDT and CDR2 YYEEEE. Here the CDR3 reads CASSLFADSTDTQYF. DNA for the CDR3: TGTGCCAGCAGCTTGTTCGCGGATAGCACAGATACGCAGTATTTT.

The rearrangement uses TRBV5-1 and TRBJ1-2, with D possibly TRBD1 on 6 matching bases. The CDR3 runs to 14 residues. V lost 0 bases and J 6 bases, leaving 12 bases between the germline ends. The germline V gene encodes CDR1 SGHRS and CDR2 YFSETQ. The CDR3 nucleotides are TGCGCCAGCAGCTTGGTACAGGGCACCCATGGCTACACCTTC. This translates into CASSLVQGTHGYTF.